One sample yielded the 21 T cell receptor beta chains listed below, sequenced in a study of T cells expressing NK-cell markers. TCRdb reanalyzed the 5' RACE reads and collapses them to one entry per CDR3 protein, without DNA. Its table records 7,500 to 8,000 distinct CDR3 sequences. Sequencing was done on a sample of blood T cells: a sorted CD56 or NKG2C T cell subset, CD4+ or CD8+ T cells, or bulk PBMC T cells (not recorded which). The receptors shown here come from a man aged 18 to 35 in good health.

This clonotype is medium-sized by frequency. The rearrangement links TRBV20-1 to TRBJ2-5; the TRBD2 assignment by TCRdb is unverifiable without DNA. This CDR3 region has 18 residues. CDR1 and CDR2 (germline): DFQATT, SNEGSKA (reference sequence). CDR3 sequence reads: CSANAGDSGRPRKETQYF.

The rearrangement uses TRBV6-1 and TRBJ2-6; TCRdb proposes TRBD2, but this gene call is untestable without DNA. The germline CDR1 and CDR2 sequences are MNHNS and SASEGT. The CDR3 consists of 14 residues. CDR3 protein: CAIGPSSGANVLTF.

The rearrangement joins TRBV20-1 to TRBJ2-1; no DNA is available, so the TRBD2 call from TCRdb remains unchecked. CDR1 is DFQATT and CDR2 is SNEGSKA in the germline V gene (reference sequence). This CDR3 has 18 amino acids. The CDR3 reads CSARAGTSGRSSYNEQFF.

The chain uses TRBV6-5 and TRBJ1-5. Germline values: CDR1 MNHEY, CDR2 SVGAGI. The CDR3 is made up of 11 amino acids. This CDR3 is CATPPVVAQHF.

This chain connects TRBV12-3 or TRBV12-4 to TRBJ1-1; TCRdb designates TRBD1, a call that cannot be tested without DNA. This CDR3 contains 14 residues. This CDR3 reads CASRTLGGNTEAFF.

The rearrangement links TRBV18 to TRBJ1-6; TCRdb indicates TRBD1, and absent DNA this call remains unverified. Germline assignment: CDR1 KGHSH and CDR2 LQKENI. The CDR3 contains 15 residues. CDR3 in amino acids: CASSPSGQSNSPLHF. The variable domain in full, with the rest retrieved from reference TRBV18 and TRBJ1-6, is NAGVMQNPRHLVRRRGQEARLRCSPMKGHSHVYWYRQLPEEGLKFMVYLQKENIIDESGMPKERFSAEFPKEGPSILRIQQVVRGDSAAYFCASSPSGQSNSPLHFGNGTRLTVT.

V is TRBV3-1 and J is TRBJ2-2; TCRdb lists TRBD2, though no DNA is available to test this call. Per germline, CDR1 LGHDT and CDR2 YNNKEL (reference sequence). The CDR3 covers 20 residues. CDR3 protein: CASSQRLTGTSGSGTGELFF.

According to its frequency, this clonotype is medium-sized. The chain joins TRBV5-1 to TRBJ2-1; there is no DNA to check the TCRdb D call of TRBD1. This CDR3 has 15 amino acids. The germline V gene has CDR1 SGHRS and CDR2 YFSETQ. This CDR3 reads CASSLLQGAGNEQFF.

The CDR3 spells CASSPGTSYEQYF. The J gene is TRBJ2-7, the V gene TRBV7-8. The CDR3 runs 13 residues. Germline CDR1 is SGHVS and CDR2 is FQNEAQ.

CDR3 sequence reads: CASSEEALADYNEQFF. V gene TRBV2 combines with J gene TRBJ2-1; TCRdb designates TRBD2, a call that cannot be tested without DNA. Germline values: CDR1 SNHLY, CDR2 FYNNEI. The CDR3 length is 16 residues.

The rearrangement uses TRBV6-5 and TRBJ2-1; the D gene TCRdb calls, TRBD1, cannot be checked with no DNA. This CDR3 spans 15 amino acids. Germline CDR1 reads MNHEY; CDR2 reads SVGAGI. The CDR3 here is CASSRDGTGGLKQFF.

This chain joins TRBV11-3 and TRBJ2-1; TCRdb selects TRBD2, and the lack of DNA leaves this call unchecked. The CDR3 runs 14 residues. In germline, CDR1 is SGHNT, CDR2 YENEEA. CDR3 sequence: CASSPERIHNEQFF.

Judged by frequency, this clonotype is medium-sized (0.01 to 0.1%). The V and J genes are TRBV20-1 and TRBJ2-1; there is no DNA to check the TCRdb D call of TRBD1. CDR1 and CDR2 (germline): DFQATT, SNEGSKA (reference sequence). This CDR3 is built from 17 residues. The CDR3 sequence is CSARRDRGGSSYNEQFF.

This clonotype registers medium-sized by frequency. This chain links TRBV27 with TRBJ1-4. Germline V gene lookup returns CDR1 MNHEY and CDR2 SMNVEV (reference sequence). The CDR3 totals 11 residues. The CDR3 spells CASSFGEKLFF.

This chain joins TRBV2 and TRBJ2-1; the TCRdb call, TRBD2, lacks DNA for checking. CDR1 SNHLY and CDR2 FYNNEI come from the germline V gene. The CDR3 has 14 residues. The CDR3 reads CASSVLAGAGEQFF.

CDR3 in amino acids: CASSPGQGGEETQYF. The rearrangement joins TRBV21-1 to TRBJ2-5; there is no DNA to check the TCRdb D call of TRBD1. TRBV21-1 is a pseudogene. The CDR3 length is 15 residues.

By frequency, this clonotype is medium-sized. This chain connects TRBV20-1 to TRBJ2-1; absent DNA, TCRdb's TRBD2 call cannot be checked. Germline-derived CDR1 and CDR2 are DFQATT and SNEGSKA (reference sequence). This CDR3 region has 14 residues. CDR3 sequence reads: CSAREAGRAGEQFF.

This chain connects TRBV3-1 to TRBJ2-5; TCRdb selects TRBD2, and the lack of DNA leaves this call unchecked. CDR3 length: 15 residues. Germline CDR1 and CDR2: LGHDT and YNNKEL (reference sequence). CDR3 protein: CASSQEGQEEETQYF.

In terms of frequency, this clonotype is medium-sized. The chain employs TRBV9 and TRBJ2-1. CDR3 length equals 13 residues. Germline V gene data show CDR1 as SGDLS and CDR2 as YYNGEE. The CDR3 here is CASSVSTGQREFF.

The V call is TRBV2, the J call TRBJ2-2; TCRdb's assignment of TRBD1 cannot be checked, as there is no DNA. Germline V gene data show CDR1 as SNHLY and CDR2 as FYNNEI. The CDR3 runs 15 residues. CDR3: CASSGPGQGAGELFF.

The chain uses TRBV6-2 or TRBV6-3 and TRBJ2-7. Germline V gene sequence: CDR1 MNHEY, CDR2 SVGEGT. The CDR3 contains 16 residues. This CDR3 is CASSYSRLASSYEQYF.